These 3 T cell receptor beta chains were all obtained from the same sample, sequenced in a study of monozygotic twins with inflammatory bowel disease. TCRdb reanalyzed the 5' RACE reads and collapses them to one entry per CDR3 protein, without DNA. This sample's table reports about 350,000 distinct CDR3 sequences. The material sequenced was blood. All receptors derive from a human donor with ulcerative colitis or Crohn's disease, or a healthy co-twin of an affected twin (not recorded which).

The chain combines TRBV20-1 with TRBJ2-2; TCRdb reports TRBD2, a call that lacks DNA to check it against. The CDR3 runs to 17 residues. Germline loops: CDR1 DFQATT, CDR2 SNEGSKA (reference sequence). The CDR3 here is CSARRSLASGFSGELFF.

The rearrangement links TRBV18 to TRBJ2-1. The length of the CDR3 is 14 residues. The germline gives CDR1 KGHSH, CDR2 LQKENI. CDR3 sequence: CASSPVSTYNEQFF. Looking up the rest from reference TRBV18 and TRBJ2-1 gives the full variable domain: NAGVMQNPRHLVRRRGQEARLRCSPMKGHSHVYWYRQLPEEGLKFMVYLQKENIIDESGMPKERFSAEFPKEGPSILRIQQVVRGDSAAYFCASSPVSTYNEQFFGPGTRLTVL.

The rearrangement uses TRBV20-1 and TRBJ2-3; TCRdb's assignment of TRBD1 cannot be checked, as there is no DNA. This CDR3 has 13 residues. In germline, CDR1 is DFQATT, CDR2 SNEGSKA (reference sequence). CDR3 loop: CSAIRGTTDTQYF.